This T cell receptor (beta chain) was profiled in a study of T cell clonotyping in hematopoietic cell transplantation. Study at large: Cytoreduction preceded collection of pretransplant recipient samples. Findings and limits, study-wide: Broader posttransplant TCR repertoire diversity was predicted by graft donor and pretransplant recipient Inverse Simpson Index values.

The CDR3 covers 12 residues. Germline CDR1 and CDR2: MDHEN and SYDVKM. The ends were cut back, 5 bases at V and 8 bases at J, with 12 bases in the middle. Time point described: recipient sample about 28 days before transplant, after cytoreduction. Measured with immunoSEQ multiplex PCR; TCRdb has only the in-frame clones, and not every one. The table records about 80,000 clones, approximately 95% of them present only once. As regards this clone: Its matching antigen is unknown.

This TCR was recovered from a woman in her 50s with acute myeloid leukemia. Some clones in this sample may be carry-over from other donors' samples. This chain connects TRBV28 to TRBJ1-2; D not resolved. Here the sequenced sample was peripheral blood mononuclear cells, taken before stem cell transplant. The CDR3 DNA is TGTGCCAGCAGTCCGGCGGATTACGGCTACACCTTC. It yields the protein CASSPADYGYTF.